This T cell receptor (beta chain) was identified in a study of blood T cell repertoires in COVID-19. At the level of the study: T cells, B-cell-depleted T cells, or PBMCs provided the cDNA or gDNA that served as material.

CDR3 length equals 13 residues. Germline V gives CDR1 SGHTA, CDR2 FQGTGA. Trimming cost V 4 bases and J 11 bases; bases outside gene matches: 10. In this sample, this clone turned up once. TCRdb's table, derived via immunoSEQ multiplex PCR, lists solely in-frame clones and lacks some. Of under 150,000 clones in the sample, roughly 86% were seen once. Sequencing was performed on peripheral blood. This TCR came from a woman aged 50 to 60 who had recovered from COVID-19. V is TRBV7-3 and J is TRBJ1-1, with 7 positions matching TRBD1. Here the CDR3 DNA reads TGTGCCAGCAGCTCAACCTCCGAGGGGGCGGCTTTCTTT. Translation gives CASSSTSEGAAFF.